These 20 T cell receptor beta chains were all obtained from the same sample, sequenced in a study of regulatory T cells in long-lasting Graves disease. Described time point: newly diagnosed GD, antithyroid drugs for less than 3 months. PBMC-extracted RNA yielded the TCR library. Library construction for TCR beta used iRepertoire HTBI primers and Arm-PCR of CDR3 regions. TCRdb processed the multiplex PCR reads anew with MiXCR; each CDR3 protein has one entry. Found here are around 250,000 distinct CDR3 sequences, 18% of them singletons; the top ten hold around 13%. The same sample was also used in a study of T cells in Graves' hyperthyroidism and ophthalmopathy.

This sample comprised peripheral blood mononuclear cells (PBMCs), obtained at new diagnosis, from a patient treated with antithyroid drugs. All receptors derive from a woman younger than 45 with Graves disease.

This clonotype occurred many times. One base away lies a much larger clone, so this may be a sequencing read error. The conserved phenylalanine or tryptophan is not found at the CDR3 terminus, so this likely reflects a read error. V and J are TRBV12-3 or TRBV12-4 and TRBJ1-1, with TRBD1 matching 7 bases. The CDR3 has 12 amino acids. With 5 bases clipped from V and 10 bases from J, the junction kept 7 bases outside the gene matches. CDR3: CASSLSTGLAFL. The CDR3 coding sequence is TGTGCCAGCAGTCTTTCGACAGGGTTAGCTTTCCTT.

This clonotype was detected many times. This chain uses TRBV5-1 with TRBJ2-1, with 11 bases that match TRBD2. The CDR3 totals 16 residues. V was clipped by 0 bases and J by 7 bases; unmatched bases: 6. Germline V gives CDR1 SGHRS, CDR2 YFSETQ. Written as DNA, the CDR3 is TGCGCCAGCAGCTTGGCGACTAGCGGGGCGAAGAATGAGCAGTTCTTC. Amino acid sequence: CASSLATSGAKNEQFF.

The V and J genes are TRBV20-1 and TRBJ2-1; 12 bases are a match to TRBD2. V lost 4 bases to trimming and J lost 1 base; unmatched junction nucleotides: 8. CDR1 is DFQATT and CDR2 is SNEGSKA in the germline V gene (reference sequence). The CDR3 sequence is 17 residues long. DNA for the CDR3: TGCAGTGCTACGACTAGCGGGGGCCTAATTTCCTACAATGAGCAGTTCTTC. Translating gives CSATTSGGLISYNEQFF.

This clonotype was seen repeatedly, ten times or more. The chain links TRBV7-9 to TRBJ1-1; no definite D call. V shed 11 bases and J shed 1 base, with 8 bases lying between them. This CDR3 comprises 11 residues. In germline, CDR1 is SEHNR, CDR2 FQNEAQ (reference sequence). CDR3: CAEGGNTEAFF. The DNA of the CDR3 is TGTGCCGAGGGTGGGAACACTGAAGCTTTCTTT.

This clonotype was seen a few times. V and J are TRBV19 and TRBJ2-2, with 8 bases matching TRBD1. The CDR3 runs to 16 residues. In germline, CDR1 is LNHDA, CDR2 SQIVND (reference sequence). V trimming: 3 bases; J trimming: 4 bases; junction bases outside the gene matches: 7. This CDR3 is CASSIIWTGSTGELFF. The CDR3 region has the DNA TGTGCCAGTAGTATTATTTGGACAGGGAGCACCGGGGAGCTGTTTTTT.

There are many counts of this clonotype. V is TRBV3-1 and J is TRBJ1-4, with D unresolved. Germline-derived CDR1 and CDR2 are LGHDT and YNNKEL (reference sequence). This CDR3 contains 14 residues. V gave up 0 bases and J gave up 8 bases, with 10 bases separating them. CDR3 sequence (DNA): TGTGCCAGCAGCCAAGATCTTGGCGGGGAAAAACTGTTTTTT. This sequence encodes CASSQDLGGEKLFF. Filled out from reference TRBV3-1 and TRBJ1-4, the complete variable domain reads DTAVSQTPKYLVTQMGNDKSIKCEQNLGHDTMYWYKQDSKKFLKIMFSYNNKELIINETVPNRFSPKSPDKAHLNLHINSLELGDSAVYFCASSQDLGGEKLFFGSGTQLSVL.

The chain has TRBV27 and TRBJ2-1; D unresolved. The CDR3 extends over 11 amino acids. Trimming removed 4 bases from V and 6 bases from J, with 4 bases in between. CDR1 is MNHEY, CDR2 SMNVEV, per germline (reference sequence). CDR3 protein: CASSWGNEQFF. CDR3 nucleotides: TGTGCCAGCAGTTGGGGCAATGAGCAGTTCTTC.

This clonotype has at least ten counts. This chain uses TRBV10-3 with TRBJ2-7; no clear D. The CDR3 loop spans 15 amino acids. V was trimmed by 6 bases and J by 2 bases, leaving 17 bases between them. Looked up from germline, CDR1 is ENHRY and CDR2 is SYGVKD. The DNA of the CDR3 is TGTGCCATCAGCCCCGGGCCCGCCCTTCCCTACGAGCAGTACTTC. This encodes CAISPGPALPYEQYF.

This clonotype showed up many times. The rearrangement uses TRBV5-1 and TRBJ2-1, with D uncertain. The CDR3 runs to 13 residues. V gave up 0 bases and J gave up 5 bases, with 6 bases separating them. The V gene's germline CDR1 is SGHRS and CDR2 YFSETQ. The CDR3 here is CASSLAQHNEQFF. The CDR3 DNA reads TGCGCCAGCAGCTTGGCCCAACACAATGAGCAGTTCTTC.

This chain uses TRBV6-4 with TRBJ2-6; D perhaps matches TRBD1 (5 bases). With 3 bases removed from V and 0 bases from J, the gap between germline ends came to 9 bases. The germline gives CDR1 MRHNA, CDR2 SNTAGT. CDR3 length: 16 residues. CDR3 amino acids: CASSDPQGSGANVLTF. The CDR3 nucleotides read TGTGCCAGCAGTGATCCCCAGGGCTCTGGGGCCAACGTCCTGACTTTC.

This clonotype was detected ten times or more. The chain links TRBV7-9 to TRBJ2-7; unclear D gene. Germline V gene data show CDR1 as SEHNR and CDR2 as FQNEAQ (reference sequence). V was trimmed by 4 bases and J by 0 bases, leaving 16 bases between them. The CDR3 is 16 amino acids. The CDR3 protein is CASSSRGRSSSYEQYF. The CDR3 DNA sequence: TGTGCCAGCAGCTCCCGAGGACGGTCCAGCTCCTACGAGCAGTACTTC.

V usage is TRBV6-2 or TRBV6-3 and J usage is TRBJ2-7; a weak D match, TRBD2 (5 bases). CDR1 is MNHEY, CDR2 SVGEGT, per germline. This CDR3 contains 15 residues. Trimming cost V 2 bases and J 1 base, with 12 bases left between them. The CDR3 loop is CASSYLQRGSYEQYF. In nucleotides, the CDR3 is TGTGCCAGCAGTTACCTTCAAAGAGGGTCCTACGAGCAGTACTTC.

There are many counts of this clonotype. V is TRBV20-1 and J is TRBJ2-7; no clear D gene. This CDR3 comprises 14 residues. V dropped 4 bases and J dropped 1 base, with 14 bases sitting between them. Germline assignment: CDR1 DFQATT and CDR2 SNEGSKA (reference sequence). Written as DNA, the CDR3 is TGCAGTGCTACTGGGGTCCCTGGGTCCTACGAGCAGTACTTC. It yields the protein CSATGVPGSYEQYF.

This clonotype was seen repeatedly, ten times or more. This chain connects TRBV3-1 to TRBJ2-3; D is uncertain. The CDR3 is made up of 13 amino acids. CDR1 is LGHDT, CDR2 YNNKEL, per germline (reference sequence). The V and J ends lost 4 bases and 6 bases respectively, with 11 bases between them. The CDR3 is CASSPQQGDTQYF. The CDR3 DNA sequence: TGTGCCAGCAGCCCACAGCAAGGTGATACGCAGTATTTT.

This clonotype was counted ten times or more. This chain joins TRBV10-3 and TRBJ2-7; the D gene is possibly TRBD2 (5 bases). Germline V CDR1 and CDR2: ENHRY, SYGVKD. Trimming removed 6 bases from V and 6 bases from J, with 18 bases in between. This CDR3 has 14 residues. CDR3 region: CAIRLQPEVAEQYF. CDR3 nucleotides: TGTGCCATCAGGTTGCAGCCGGAGGTGGCCGAGCAGTACTTC.

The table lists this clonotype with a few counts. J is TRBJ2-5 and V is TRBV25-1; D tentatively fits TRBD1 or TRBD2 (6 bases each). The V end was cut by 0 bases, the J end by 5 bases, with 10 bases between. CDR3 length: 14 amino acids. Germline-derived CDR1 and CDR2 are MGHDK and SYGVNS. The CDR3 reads CASSEYTGRETQYF. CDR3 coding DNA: TGTGCCAGCAGTGAATATACAGGGAGGGAGACCCAGTACTTC.

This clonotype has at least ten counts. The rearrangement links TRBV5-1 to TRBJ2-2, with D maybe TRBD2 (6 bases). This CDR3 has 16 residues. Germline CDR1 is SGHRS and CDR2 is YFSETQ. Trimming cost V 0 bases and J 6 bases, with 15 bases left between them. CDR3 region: CASSLAAVRRAGELFF. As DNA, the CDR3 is TGCGCCAGCAGCTTGGCCGCGGTCCGGAGGGCCGGGGAGCTGTTTTTT.

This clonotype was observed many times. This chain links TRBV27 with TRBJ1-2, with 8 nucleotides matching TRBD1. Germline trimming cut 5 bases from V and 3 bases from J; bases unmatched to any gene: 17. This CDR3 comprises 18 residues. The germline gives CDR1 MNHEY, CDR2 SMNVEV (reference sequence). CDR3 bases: TGTGCCAGCAGTCTTACGCCACCTTCGACAGGGGACCACTATGGCTACACCTTC. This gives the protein CASSLTPPSTGDHYGYTF.

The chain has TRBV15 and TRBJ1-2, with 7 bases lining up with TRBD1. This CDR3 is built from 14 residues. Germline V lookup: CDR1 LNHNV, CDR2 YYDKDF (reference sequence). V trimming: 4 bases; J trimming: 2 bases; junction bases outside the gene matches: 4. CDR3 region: CATSTEQGNYGYTF. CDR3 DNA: TGTGCCACCAGCACCGAACAGGGGAACTATGGCTACACCTTC.

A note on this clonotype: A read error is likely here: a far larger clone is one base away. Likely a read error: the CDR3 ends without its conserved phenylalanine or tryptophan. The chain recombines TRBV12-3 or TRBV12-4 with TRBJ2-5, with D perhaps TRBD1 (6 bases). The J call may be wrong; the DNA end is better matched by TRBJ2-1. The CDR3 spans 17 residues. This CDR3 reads CASSLGGLGTFYNEQFL. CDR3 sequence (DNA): TGTGCCAGCAGTCTTGGGGGTTTGGGGACATTCTACAATGAGCAGTTCCTC.